This entry lists 15 T cell receptor beta chains sequenced from one sample in a study of CD8+ T cells in alopecia areata. Sequencing templates came from extracted RNA that was reverse transcribed into cDNA. Data came from immunoSEQ multiplex PCR; TCRdb stores just in-frame clones and leaves some out. The sample carries hundreds of thousands of clones, just over 65% recorded once. Treatment meaning: oral pan-JAK inhibitor, 5-10 mg twice daily. The sequencing used CD4+ T cells sorted from blood, collected at week 44, from a patient treated with tofacitinib. All receptors come from a human donor with alopecia areata.

As regards this clone: Other DNA sequences in this sample translate to the same CDR3. V usage is TRBV6-5 and J usage is TRBJ2-3; 9 bases match TRBD2. The V gene end was trimmed by 2 bases and the J gene end by 3 bases; junction bases not matched to a gene: 3. Germline V gene lookup returns CDR1 MNHEY and CDR2 SVGAGI. The CDR3 has 15 residues. The CDR3 DNA follows: TGTGCCAGCAGTTACCTTGCGGGGGGGACAGATACGCAGTATTTT. Translated: CASSYLAGGTDTQYF.

The chain recombines TRBV9 with TRBJ2-1, with 8 nucleotides matching TRBD1. Germline loops: CDR1 SGDLS, CDR2 YYNGEE. This CDR3 has 16 amino acids. Germline trimming cut 3 bases from V and 1 base from J; bases unmatched to any gene: 6. This CDR3 is CASSGLDRASYNEQFF. The CDR3 DNA reads as TGTGCCAGCAGCGGCCTGGACAGGGCGTCCTACAATGAGCAGTTCTTC.

This chain connects TRBV7-2 to TRBJ2-7; no reliable D call. Germline V gives CDR1 SGHTA, CDR2 FQGNSA. V lost 5 bases and J 2 bases, leaving 16 bases between the germline ends. The CDR3 is 15 residues long. This CDR3 is CASSQTPGGPYEQYF. In DNA, the CDR3 is TGTGCCAGCAGCCAGACCCCGGGCGGACCCTACGAGCAGTACTTC.

The chain carries TRBV7-2 and TRBJ2-2; D may be TRBD1 (6 bases). V shed 2 bases and J shed 2 bases, with 9 bases lying between them. The CDR3 loop spans 15 amino acids. CDR1 is SGHTA and CDR2 is FQGNSA in the germline V gene. The CDR3 region is CASSLRGINTGELFF. In DNA form, the CDR3 reads TGTGCCAGCAGCTTAAGGGGGATCAACACCGGGGAGCTGTTTTTT.

This clone was seen repeatedly, ten times or more. The chain has TRBV29-1 and TRBJ1-5; perhaps TRBD1 as D (5 bases). Per the germline V gene, CDR1 is SQVTM and CDR2 is ANQGSEA. Trimming pared 7 bases from V and 6 bases from J, leaving 16 bases between. The CDR3 covers 13 residues. Written as DNA, the CDR3 is TGCAGCGCCCAAGACAGTGTAACTCAGCCCCAGCATTTT. Its translation: CSAQDSVTQPQHF.

The V gene is TRBV5-1, the J gene TRBJ1-6; no firm D call. The germline V and J ends were trimmed by 0 bases and 8 bases, with 12 bases remaining between them. The length of the CDR3 is 15 residues. Germline V gene data show CDR1 as SGHRS and CDR2 as YFSETQ. CDR3 sequence (DNA): TGCGCCAGCAGCTTGGTTGGGAGTTTGGATTCACCCCTCCACTTT. Amino acid sequence: CASSLVGSLDSPLHF.

V gene TRBV19 combines with J gene TRBJ1-2; 8 bases align to TRBD1. V was pared by 6 bases and J by 4 bases, with 10 bases of the junction left unmatched. This CDR3 is built from 15 residues. The germline V gene has CDR1 LNHDA and CDR2 SQIVND (reference sequence). DNA of the CDR3: TGTGCCAGTAGCCCTCAGGGGGCAAGTGGCTATGGCTACACCTTC. Translated: CASSPQGASGYGYTF.

V usage is TRBV14 and J usage is TRBJ1-2; D ambiguous. This CDR3 spans 13 amino acids. Trimming removed 2 bases from V and 8 bases from J, with 12 bases in between. CDR1 is SGHDN, CDR2 FVKESK, per germline. CDR3 coding DNA: TGTGCCAGCAGCCAAAGTTACGGGAACGGCTACACCTTC. Protein product: CASSQSYGNGYTF.

This clone came up once. This chain uses TRBV5-6 with TRBJ2-7; D gene ambiguous. The CDR3 contains 13 residues. Trimming removed 0 bases from V and 2 bases from J, with 6 bases in between. Germline CDR1 and CDR2: SGHDT and YYEEEE. CDR3 amino acids: CASSLAGPYEQYF. In nucleotides, the CDR3 is TGTGCCAGCAGCTTGGCTGGACCCTACGAGCAGTACTTC.

The chain recombines TRBV29-1 with TRBJ1-2, with no clear D. This CDR3 is 12 amino acids long. CDR1 and CDR2 from the germline V gene are SQVTM and ANQGSEA. The ends were cut back, 1 base at V and 7 bases at J, with 10 bases in the middle. This CDR3 is CSVEGPARGYTF. The CDR3 nucleotides read TGCAGCGTTGAAGGGCCGGCGCGTGGCTACACCTTC.

V is TRBV25-1 and J is TRBJ2-3; weak D call: TRBD2 (6 bases). There are 18 residues in the CDR3. Trimming pared 2 bases from V and 6 bases from J, leaving 24 bases between. Germline values: CDR1 MGHDK, CDR2 SYGVNS. The CDR3 region has the DNA TGTGCCAGCAGTGAAGCCACTCTGTCCCCCACTAGCCGGGATACGCAGTATTTT. This translates into CASSEATLSPTSRDTQYF.

This clone came up a few times. V gene TRBV5-6 combines with J gene TRBJ2-7; weak D call: TRBD1 (6 bases). The CDR3 loop spans 18 amino acids. CDR1 and CDR2 (germline): SGHDT, YYEEEE. Deletions cut 4 bases from V and 0 bases from J, with 23 bases between. The CDR3 loop is CASSIPVQQGRGSYEQYF. Written as DNA, the CDR3 is TGTGCCAGCAGCATCCCGGTACAACAGGGTCGCGGCTCCTACGAGCAGTACTTC.

The chain is built from TRBV25-1 and TRBJ2-7, with TRBD2 matching over 8 bases. Germline CDR1 and CDR2: MGHDK and SYGVNS. J lost 2 bases, V lost 4 bases, and 7 bases had no gene match. This CDR3 has 15 amino acids. Here the CDR3 DNA reads TGTGCCAGCAGTGGAGCGGGGGAGGTCGCCTACGAGCAGTACTTC. It yields the protein CASSGAGEVAYEQYF.

The V call is TRBV28, the J call TRBJ1-1; perhaps TRBD1 as D (5 bases). The CDR3 totals 15 residues. Germline-derived CDR1 and CDR2 are MDHEN and SYDVKM. V was clipped by 5 bases and J by 1 base, with 14 bases between them. The CDR3 DNA reads as TGTGCCAGCAGTCCTCGACAGTTTCCGAACACTGAAGCTTTCTTT. Its protein product is CASSPRQFPNTEAFF.

This chain uses TRBV28 with TRBJ1-2; D not certain. V dropped 5 bases and J dropped 4 bases, with 20 bases sitting between them. Germline assignment: CDR1 MDHEN and CDR2 SYDVKM. The CDR3 has 16 residues. CDR3 amino acids: CASSPNSWTLRYGYTF. The CDR3 bases are TGTGCCAGCAGTCCTAATTCTTGGACCCTCCGCTATGGCTACACCTTC.